A single sample is the source of the 29 T cell receptor beta chains below, sequenced in a study of T cell changes during pregnancy in multiple sclerosis. Libraries were prepared by immunoSEQ multiplex PCR; TCRdb keeps only in-frame clonotypes and omits some of them. Here the sample spans 90,000 to 120,000 clones, 80% to 95% being singletons. This specimen was peripheral blood, taken after pregnancy. These receptors came from a female donor with multiple sclerosis, enrolled in a pregnancy study.

The rearrangement uses TRBV6-5 and TRBJ2-5; a weak D match, TRBD2 (6 bases). The CDR3 covers 14 residues. V was pared by 4 bases and J by 2 bases, with 11 bases between. CDR1 and CDR2 (germline): MNHEY, SVGAGI. The CDR3 reads CASSSGGAQETQYF. CDR3 in DNA: TGTGCCAGCAGTTCCGGGGGAGCTCAAGAGACCCAGTACTTC.

This chain connects TRBV9 to TRBJ1-4; 7 bases are shared with TRBD1. Germline CDR1 is SGDLS and CDR2 is YYNGEE. The trim removed 4 bases at V and 4 bases at J, leaving 10 bases unmatched. The CDR3 totals 16 residues. Written as DNA, the CDR3 is TGTGCCAGCAGCCAAACCACAGGGGCCGTTAATGAAAAACTGTTTTTT. Its translation: CASSQTTGAVNEKLFF.

Here the CDR3 DNA reads TGTGCCAGCAGCGACGGACAGGGTCGGGTCACCGGGGAGCTGTTTTTT. It encodes CASSDGQGRVTGELFF. The J gene is TRBJ2-2, the V gene TRBV5-7; 8 positions match TRBD1. TRBV5-7 falls under the ORF class, with uncertain function. The V and J ends lost 4 bases and 4 bases, in that order; junction bases with no gene match: 9. This CDR3 region has 16 residues.

This chain joins TRBV9 and TRBJ2-5, with 10 nucleotides matching TRBD1. Germline CDR1 is SGDLS and CDR2 is YYNGEE. The J segment lost 5 bases and the V segment lost 4 bases, leaving 11 bases of the junction unmatched. This CDR3 comprises 16 residues. The CDR3 DNA follows: TGTGCCAGCAGCAATAGCCGACAGGGGGCGTGGGAGACCCAGTACTTC. Residues: CASSNSRQGAWETQYF.

The chain uses TRBV30 and TRBJ2-7; D possibly corresponds to TRBD2 (5 bases). The CDR3 contains 13 residues. Germline V gives CDR1 GTSNPN, CDR2 SVGIG (reference sequence). Trimming left V 4 bases short and J 1 base short, with 11 bases between. The CDR3 region has the DNA TGTGCCTGGAAGAGCGGATTTTCCTACGAGCAGTACTTC. As protein: CAWKSGFSYEQYF.

Only one count was recorded for this clone. This chain connects TRBV11-2 to TRBJ2-7; 9 nucleotides align to TRBD1. The CDR3 contains 16 residues. Trimming cost V 5 bases and J 3 bases; bases outside gene matches: 11. Germline V gene lookup returns CDR1 SGHAT and CDR2 FQNNGV. The CDR3 DNA reads as TGTGCCAGCAGCCCACCCGGTAGACAGGGGGTCTACGAGCAGTACTTC. It translates to CASSPPGRQGVYEQYF.

V usage is TRBV7-2 and J usage is TRBJ1-2; 7 bases align to TRBD1. The length of the CDR3 is 13 residues. Germline lookup yields CDR1 SGHTA and CDR2 FQGNSA. Trimming took 5 bases from V and 5 from J; bases not matched to a gene: 5. The CDR3 loop is CASSLGQRYGYTF. In nucleotides, the CDR3 is TGTGCCAGCAGCCTGGGACAGAGGTATGGCTACACCTTC.

The J gene is TRBJ2-3, the V gene TRBV7-3, with 8 bases matching TRBD1. Germline V gene sequence: CDR1 SGHTA, CDR2 FQGTGA. V trimming: 5 bases; J trimming: 9 bases; junction bases outside the gene matches: 4. CDR3 length: 12 amino acids. DNA for the CDR3: TGTGCCAGCAGCGAACAGGGGGAGACGCAGTATTTT. This encodes CASSEQGETQYF.

This clone was observed once. The rearrangement joins TRBV19 to TRBJ1-1; 8 bases line up with TRBD1. Germline V gives CDR1 LNHDA, CDR2 SQIVND (reference sequence). The CDR3 sequence is 13 residues long. J lost 3 bases, V lost 4 bases, and 1 base had no gene match. The CDR3 region is CASSKDRDTEAFF. Written as DNA, the CDR3 is TGTGCCAGTAGTAAGGACAGGGACACTGAAGCTTTCTTT.

This chain connects TRBV5-1 to TRBJ2-3; D is perhaps TRBD1 (6 bases). V was shortened by 7 bases and J by 5 bases, with 17 bases between the two germline ends. CDR3 length: 14 amino acids. Germline V gene lookup returns CDR1 SGHRS and CDR2 YFSETQ. This CDR3 reads CASASQGLGDTQYF. The CDR3 DNA reads TGCGCCAGCGCTAGTCAGGGGTTGGGAGATACGCAGTATTTT.

The J gene is TRBJ2-4, the V gene TRBV7-3, with D possibly TRBD2 on 6 matching bases. This CDR3 is 12 amino acids long. CDR1 is SGHTA, CDR2 FQGTGA, per germline. V was pared by 4 bases and J by 6 bases, with 7 bases between. The CDR3 bases are TGTGCCAGCAGCTCCGGGGGAAACATTCAGTACTTC. Its translation is CASSSGGNIQYF.

J is TRBJ1-1 and V is TRBV19; D possibly corresponds to TRBD1 (5 bases). Trimming cost V 6 bases and J 3 bases, with 17 bases left between them. The CDR3 covers 15 residues. CDR1 is LNHDA and CDR2 is SQIVND in the germline V gene (reference sequence). CDR3 nucleotide sequence: TGTGCCAGTAGGACTAGGGGAATCTCGGACACTGAAGCTTTCTTT. Translated, it gives CASRTRGISDTEAFF.

This rearrangement joins TRBV30 to TRBJ1-1; TRBD1 is a possible D gene (6 bases). This CDR3 is 13 amino acids long. Germline lookup yields CDR1 GTSNPN and CDR2 SVGIG (reference sequence). V lost 4 bases and J 11 bases, leaving 20 bases between the germline ends. The CDR3 DNA is TGTGCCTGGACACCCGGGGGGGCCCAGGGGGCTTTCTTT. It specifies CAWTPGGAQGAFF.

This clone occurred a few times. This sequence joins TRBV5-1 and TRBJ1-6; no definite D call. Trimming pared 4 bases from V and 2 bases from J, leaving 10 bases between. This CDR3 contains 15 residues. Germline lookup yields CDR1 SGHRS and CDR2 YFSETQ. CDR3 DNA sequence: TGCGCCAGCAGCCAAACCGGGGCCTATAATTCACCCCTCCACTTT. It is translated as CASSQTGAYNSPLHF.

The rearrangement links TRBV27 to TRBJ2-7; D possibly corresponds to TRBD1 (5 bases). V was pared by 0 bases and J by 1 base, with 7 bases between. This CDR3 spans 14 amino acids. Looked up from germline, CDR1 is MNHEY and CDR2 is SMNVEV (reference sequence). CDR3 loop: CASSLSPGSYEQYF. DNA for the CDR3: TGTGCCAGCAGTTTATCCCCAGGGTCCTACGAGCAGTACTTC.

This clone has more than one count but fewer than ten. The J gene is TRBJ1-6, the V gene TRBV11-2; perhaps TRBD1 as D (5 bases). CDR1 is SGHAT, CDR2 FQNNGV, per germline. CDR3 size: 15 residues. V lost 5 bases, J lost 9 bases, and 17 bases lay in between. Here the CDR3 DNA reads TGTGCCAGCAGCCGCGGGGGGATACGGGGTTCACCCCTCCACTTT. Its protein is CASSRGGIRGSPLHF. The full variable domain, in which reference TRBV11-2 and TRBJ1-6 provide the parts outside the CDR3, is EAGVAQSPRYKIIEKRQSVAFWCNPISGHATLYWYQQILGQGPKLLIQFQNNGVVDDSQLPKDRFSAERLKGVDSTLKIQPAKLEDSAVYLCASSRGGIRGSPLHFGNGTRLTVT.

The chain combines TRBV7-3 with TRBJ2-3; 7 nucleotides match TRBD2. The CDR3 is made up of 16 amino acids. CDR1 is SGHTA, CDR2 FQGTGA, per germline. The J segment lost 4 bases and the V segment lost 0 bases, leaving 7 bases of the junction unmatched. CDR3 sequence: CASSLTVGGIPDTQYF. The CDR3 DNA reads TGTGCCAGCAGCTTAACTGTGGGAGGGATCCCAGATACGCAGTATTTT.

The rearrangement links TRBV6-1 to TRBJ2-7; 11 bases agree with TRBD2. The CDR3 contains 17 residues. V gave up 4 bases and J gave up 7 bases; unmatched junction bases: 15. CDR1 and CDR2 from the germline V gene are MNHNS and SASEGT. CDR3 sequence: CASSAFLAGGPQWEQYF. CDR3 DNA sequence: TGTGCCAGCAGTGCTTTCTTAGCGGGGGGGCCCCAGTGGGAGCAGTACTTC.

This rearrangement joins TRBV18 to TRBJ2-4; 9 bases agree with TRBD1. The V gene's germline CDR1 is KGHSH and CDR2 LQKENI. There are 21 residues in the CDR3. With 3 bases clipped from V and 1 base from J, the junction kept 19 bases outside the gene matches. CDR3 in amino acids: CASSPPIQGAAALGAKNIQYF. The CDR3 nucleotides are TGTGCCAGCTCACCCCCCATACAGGGGGCGGCGGCGCTGGGGGCCAAAAACATTCAGTACTTC.

The V gene is TRBV11-2, the J gene TRBJ2-7, with D possibly being TRBD1 (6 bases). V lost 1 base and J lost 5, with 9 bases in between. CDR1 SGHAT and CDR2 FQNNGV come from the germline V gene. The CDR3 extends over 13 amino acids. The CDR3 DNA follows: TGTGCCAGCAGCTTAGGGTCAGGGGACGAGCAGTACTTC. Its translation: CASSLGSGDEQYF.

V and J are TRBV30 and TRBJ1-2; 7 nucleotides align to TRBD1. The CDR3 is 13 residues long. With 8 bases clipped from V and 4 bases from J, the junction kept 10 bases outside the gene matches. Germline CDR1 GTSNPN, CDR2 SVGIG (reference sequence). CDR3 in amino acids: CAPAAGGFYGYTF. CDR3 DNA: TGTGCCCCAGCAGCAGGGGGGTTCTATGGCTACACCTTC.

This clone has only one observation. This rearrangement joins TRBV7-8 to TRBJ1-6; 8 positions agree with TRBD1. CDR1 and CDR2 from the germline V gene are SGHVS and FQNEAQ. The V segment lost 5 bases and the J segment 9 bases; nucleotides outside the gene matches: 12. The CDR3 covers 16 residues. The CDR3, as DNA: TGTGCCAGCAGCCTCCAGGTAGAGACAGGGGCTTCACCCCTCCACTTT. This encodes CASSLQVETGASPLHF.

The V gene is TRBV6-6, the J gene TRBJ1-3, with D possibly TRBD1 on 6 matching bases. V lost 10 bases, J lost 0 bases, and 16 bases lay in between. Germline-derived CDR1 and CDR2 are MNHNY and SVGAGI (reference sequence). The CDR3 covers 15 residues. CDR3 in amino acids: CATSDSRSSGNTIYF. The CDR3, as DNA: TGTGCCACCTCGGACAGTCGGAGCTCTGGAAACACCATATATTTT.

V gene TRBV6-1 combines with J gene TRBJ2-3; TRBD1 matches at 10 bases. The CDR3 runs to 15 residues. The trim removed 7 bases at V and 3 bases at J, leaving 7 bases unmatched. Germline CDR1 reads MNHNS; CDR2 reads SASEGT. CDR3 coding DNA: TGTGCCAGCATAGGGGGGACAGGGGTGACAGATACGCAGTATTTT. Amino acids: CASIGGTGVTDTQYF.

The V gene is TRBV6-1, the J gene TRBJ2-5; the D is unclear. The CDR3 has 11 amino acids. Trimming took off 5 bases at V and 5 bases at J, with 6 bases between the two ends. Germline V gives CDR1 MNHNS, CDR2 SASEGT. The CDR3 reads CASSRWETQYF. Written as DNA, the CDR3 is TGTGCCAGCAGTCGGTGGGAGACCCAGTACTTC.

This clone occurred once. The gene calls are TRBV7-8 and TRBJ2-2, with D unresolved. This CDR3 contains 14 residues. Germline CDR1 reads SGHVS; CDR2 reads FQNEAQ. Trimming stripped 8 bases from V and 3 bases from J, with 13 bases between. The CDR3: CASWQYADTGELFF. CDR3 nucleotide sequence: TGTGCCAGCTGGCAATACGCGGACACCGGGGAGCTGTTTTTT.

V gene TRBV11-2 combines with J gene TRBJ2-3; D remains unclear. Trimming took 4 bases from V and 8 from J, leaving 10 bases between them. The CDR3 totals 12 residues. CDR1 and CDR2 from the germline V gene are SGHAT and FQNNGV. The DNA for the CDR3 is TGTGCCAGCAGCTCCTATTTTGGTACGCAGTATTTT. Translating it yields CASSSYFGTQYF. The full variable domain, rest sourced from reference TRBV11-2 and TRBJ2-3, is EAGVAQSPRYKIIEKRQSVAFWCNPISGHATLYWYQQILGQGPKLLIQFQNNGVVDDSQLPKDRFSAERLKGVDSTLKIQPAKLEDSAVYLCASSSYFGTQYFGPGTRLTVL.

This chain joins TRBV19 and TRBJ2-7; 7 nucleotides match TRBD2. This CDR3 has 15 amino acids. V shed 7 bases, J shed 1 base, and the junction held 10 bases outside the gene matches. Germline V CDR1 and CDR2: LNHDA, SQIVND (reference sequence). CDR3 in amino acids: CASTWGRGQSYEQYF. The CDR3 coding sequence is TGTGCCAGTACCTGGGGGAGGGGCCAATCCTACGAGCAGTACTTC.

This chain links TRBV5-6 with TRBJ1-2, with TRBD1 matching 12 bases. V trimming: 3 bases; J trimming: 4 bases; junction bases outside the gene matches: 7. Germline V CDR1 and CDR2: SGHDT, YYEEEE. CDR3 length equals 16 residues. In DNA, the CDR3 is TGTGCCAGCAGCTCTGGGCCGGGACAGGGGGCCTATGGCTACACCTTC. This encodes CASSSGPGQGAYGYTF.